A single T cell receptor beta chain is shown here with its context. The data were taken from a study of OX40 agonist ivuxolimab in advanced cancers. Method: immunoSEQ multiplex PCR; TCRdb's copy keeps in-frame clones and lacks some. Here the sample spans tens of thousands of clones, 91% being singletons. Per the germline V gene, CDR1 is KGHSH and CDR2 is LQKENI. V lost 4 bases and J lost 6; bases outside the gene matches: 6. CDR3 length: 15 residues. The sequenced sample was CD4+ or CD8+ T cells sorted from blood, obtained in a trial of the OX40 agonist ivuxolimab. This TCR was sampled from an adult with an advanced solid tumor such as melanoma, head and neck, liver or kidney cancer. The rearrangement uses TRBV18 and TRBJ1-5, with 10 bases lining up with TRBD1. This chain's CDR3 is CASSRQGAEGQPQHF. DNA of the CDR3: TGTGCCAGCTCACGACAGGGGGCGGAAGGTCAGCCCCAGCATTTT.